This T cell receptor beta chain is drawn from a study of blood T cells in healthy people across ages. Overall study results and limits: Observed TCR beta diversity showed a strong correlation with the percentage of naive T cells as measured by flow cytometry. A roughly linear fall in TCR beta diversity per million T cells was seen with increasing age.

Next came a second PCR, run for about 6 to 12 cycles, which used a sample-barcoded 5' primer along with a J-beta primer mix. Individual samples furnished no less than 3 million CDR3-containing paired-end reads apiece. TCRdb itself ran the 5' RACE reads through MiXCR, one entry per CDR3 protein. The data hold around 1,600,000 distinct CDR3 sequences, with 40% to 45% observed a single time. The study recruited healthy Caucasian donors from Russia who were aged about 6 to 95. A few counts support this clonotype. Its target is not known. This receptor was obtained from a woman under 30 in good health. The sample consisted of blood.

The DNA of the CDR3 is TGCAGTGCTAGTTCGGGTTATAGCAATCAGCCCCAGCATTTT. It codes for CSASSGYSNQPQHF. V is TRBV20-1 and J is TRBJ1-5; no reliable D call. V lost 3 bases to trimming and J lost 0 bases, with 9 bases between them. The germline V gene encodes CDR1 DFQATT and CDR2 SNEGSKA (reference sequence). This CDR3 is 14 amino acids long.